The clone carrying this T cell receptor beta chain was counted ten times or more. Preparation of the TCRbeta library involved a method that used unique molecular identifiers. Using its own MiXCR run on the PCR reads, TCRdb lists one record per CDR3 protein. The sample has about 120,000 distinct CDR3 sequences; 10% are singletons. The data belong to a study of T-cell reconstitution after alpha-beta-depleted transplantation in children. The CDR3 sequence is 14 residues long. V lost 0 bases, J lost 6 bases, and 11 bases lay in between. Looked up from germline, CDR1 is MNHEY and CDR2 is SVGEGT. The chain carries TRBV6-2 or TRBV6-3 and TRBJ1-1; D is unclear. The TCR was taken from a human donor who donated a stem cell graft to a child with acute lymphoblastic leukemia. Specimen: PBMCs from the stem cell graft donor, collected from the stem cell graft. The CDR3 DNA reads as TGTGCCAGCAGTTACTCGTCGAGGGCGTCTGAAGCTTTCTTT. Translated, it gives CASSYSSRASEAFF.